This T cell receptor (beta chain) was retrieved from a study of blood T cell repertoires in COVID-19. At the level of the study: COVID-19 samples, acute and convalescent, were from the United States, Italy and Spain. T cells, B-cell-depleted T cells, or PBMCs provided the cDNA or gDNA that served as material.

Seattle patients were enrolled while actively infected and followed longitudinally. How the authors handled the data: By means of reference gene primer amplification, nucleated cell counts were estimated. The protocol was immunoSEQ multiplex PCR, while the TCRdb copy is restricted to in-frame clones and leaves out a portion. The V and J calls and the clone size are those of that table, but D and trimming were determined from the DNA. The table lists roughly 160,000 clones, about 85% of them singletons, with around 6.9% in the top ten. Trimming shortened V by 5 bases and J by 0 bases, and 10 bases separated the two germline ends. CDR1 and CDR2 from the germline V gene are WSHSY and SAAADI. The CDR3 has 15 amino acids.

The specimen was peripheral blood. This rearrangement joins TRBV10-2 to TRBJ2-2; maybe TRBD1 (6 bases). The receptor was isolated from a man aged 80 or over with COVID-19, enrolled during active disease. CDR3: CASSWDNANTGELFF. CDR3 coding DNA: TGCGCCAGCAGTTGGGACAACGCGAACACCGGGGAGCTGTTTTTT.